One sample yielded the 10 T cell receptor beta chains listed below, sequenced in a study of blood T cell repertoires in COVID-19 (dated by TCRdb to about 2020). The receptor library was made with the immunoSEQ multiplex PCR assay. Not all clones reach the TCRdb copy of this immuneACCESS table, which keeps in-frame sequences only. Checked studies attribute under half of the gap to unresolved V genes and leave the rest unexplained. Counted in this sample were about 300,000 clones; roughly 85% of them appeared once. The ten largest account for around 2.5% of the sample. Material: PBMCs or T cells enriched from blood (not recorded which). The source of these receptors is a woman aged 45 to 65 who had recovered from COVID-19.

The chain uses TRBV7-8 and TRBJ1-3; tentatively, D is TRBD1 (5 bases). Trimming cost V 2 bases and J 0 bases, with 11 bases left between them. This CDR3 spans 16 amino acids. Germline V gene data show CDR1 as SGHVS and CDR2 as FQNEAQ. The CDR3 protein is CASSLSITGSGNTIYF. The CDR3 DNA is TGTGCCAGCAGCTTATCAATCACAGGCTCTGGAAACACCATATATTTT.

The chain recombines TRBV28 with TRBJ1-2, with 7 positions matching TRBD1. This CDR3 has 16 residues. V was clipped by 5 bases and J by 4 bases; unmatched bases: 13. The germline gives CDR1 MDHEN, CDR2 SYDVKM. CDR3 coding DNA: TGTGCCAGCAGTCCGGGCTCGGCCGACAGGGTCTATGGCTACACCTTC. Protein sequence: CASSPGSADRVYGYTF.

V gene TRBV5-1 combines with J gene TRBJ1-1, with D possibly TRBD1 on 5 matching bases. CDR3 size: 14 residues. Germline CDR1 reads SGHRS; CDR2 reads YFSETQ. V gave up 0 bases and J gave up 1 base, with 7 bases separating them. For the CDR3, the DNA is TGCGCCAGCAGCTTGGGCGGGGGGAACACTGAAGCTTTCTTT. It translates to CASSLGGGNTEAFF.

J is TRBJ2-7 and V is TRBV6-5; possible D gene TRBD1, 6 bases. Germline assignment: CDR1 MNHEY and CDR2 SVGAGI. There are 12 residues in the CDR3. Trimming pared 7 bases from V and 1 base from J, leaving 8 bases between. CDR3 nucleotide sequence: TGTGCCAGCATCGGACAGTCCTACGAGCAGTACTTC. Translated, it gives CASIGQSYEQYF.

This chain links TRBV7-2 with TRBJ1-5; 8 bases line up with TRBD1. The CDR3 has 14 amino acids. Germline-derived CDR1 and CDR2 are SGHTA and FQGNSA. Trimming took 6 bases from V and 6 from J; bases not matched to a gene: 7. The chain's CDR3 is CASSRDRGSQPQHF. The CDR3 region has the DNA TGTGCCAGCAGTCGAGACAGGGGAAGTCAGCCCCAGCATTTT.

The chain links TRBV7-2 to TRBJ2-2; 9 nucleotides match TRBD2. The germline V gene encodes CDR1 SGHTA and CDR2 FQGNSA. The V gene end was trimmed by 4 bases and the J gene end by 1 base; junction bases not matched to a gene: 7. The CDR3 spans 17 residues. The CDR3 spells CASSSPRAGGNTGELFF. The CDR3 coding sequence is TGTGCCAGCAGCTCCCCGCGAGCGGGGGGGAACACCGGGGAGCTGTTTTTT.

The chain couples TRBV7-9 to TRBJ1-2, with 8 bases fitting TRBD1. V lost 5 bases to trimming and J lost 1 base; unmatched junction nucleotides: 9. The CDR3 has 16 residues. CDR1 and CDR2 (germline): SEHNR, FQNEAQ (reference sequence). The CDR3 bases are TGTGCCAGCAGCGCCCGGGGACAGGATCTTAACTATGGCTACACCTTC. Translated: CASSARGQDLNYGYTF.

The chain links TRBV6-2 or TRBV6-3 to TRBJ1-4; D not resolved. Germline CDR1 and CDR2: MNHEY and SVGEGT. The ends were cut back, 0 bases at V and 3 bases at J, with 5 bases in the middle. This CDR3 is 14 amino acids long. The CDR3 spells CASSYSRSNEKLFF. CDR3 DNA sequence: TGTGCCAGCAGTTACTCGCGGTCTAATGAAAAACTGTTTTTT.

This clone was seen a few times. The V gene is TRBV24-1, the J gene TRBJ1-5, with D maybe TRBD1 (6 bases). Germline V gene sequence: CDR1 KGHDR, CDR2 SFDVKD. Trimming cost V 4 bases and J 6 bases, with 9 bases left between them. The CDR3 loop spans 13 amino acids. CDR3 loop: CATSEARGQPQHF. The CDR3 DNA follows: TGTGCCACCAGTGAGGCCAGGGGTCAGCCCCAGCATTTT.

The chain has TRBV30 and TRBJ2-2; 9 bases map to TRBD2. Trimming took 7 bases from V and 2 from J; bases not matched to a gene: 5. The CDR3 totals 14 residues. Germline assignment: CDR1 GTSNPN and CDR2 SVGIG (reference sequence). Written as DNA, the CDR3 is TGTGCCTCTCCGGGACTAGCAAACACCGGGGAGCTGTTTTTT. It yields the protein CASPGLANTGELFF.